This TCR beta chain emerged from a study of cytomegalovirus exposure and HLA in healthy donors. Whole-study results and caveats: Rare TCR sequences dominated, though some public TCRs recurred in many donors. Donor immune exposure was known only as CMV serostatus. Data from an earlier analysis indicated that most TCR beta V segments were productive either about 87% or about 30% of the time. TCR beta chain V- and J-gene trimming was linked, in a later analysis, to a missense variant in DCLRE1C.

Per the germline V gene, CDR1 is MNHNS and CDR2 is SASEGT. The CDR3 is 15 amino acids. The germline V and J ends were trimmed by 4 bases and 1 base, with 13 bases remaining between them. PCR amplification relied on 60 Vbeta primers (plus 13 Jbeta primers). Some clones are missing from TCRdb's copy, which holds only in-frame ones; the method was immunoSEQ multiplex PCR. The data contain 150,000 to 200,000 clones, about 80% of them singletons. This clone was seen once. The antigen is unknown. V and J are TRBV6-1 and TRBJ1-2; possibly TRBD1 for D (6 bases). This receptor was identified in a woman in her 40s in good health and CMV-seronegative. Material: PBMCs. DNA of the CDR3: TGTGCCAGCAGTGTGGGGACACATCTTAACTATGGCTACACCTTC. Its translation: CASSVGTHLNYGYTF.